These 25 T cell receptor beta chains were all obtained from the same sample, sequenced in a study of T cells in tuberculosis. TCRdb's table, derived via immunoSEQ multiplex PCR, lists solely in-frame clones and lacks some. The table includes about 22,000 clones, about 96% detected once. Source material: PBMCs. Source of these receptors: a donor between 5 and 29 years old with latent tuberculosis or without tuberculosis infection.

The genes are TRBV19 and TRBJ1-3, with D possibly TRBD1 on 5 matching bases. The germline V gene has CDR1 LNHDA and CDR2 SQIVND (reference sequence). This CDR3 comprises 17 residues. V was shortened by 4 bases and J by 0 bases, with 16 bases between the two germline ends. This CDR3 is CASSNRGGPYSGNTIYF. The CDR3 DNA reads as TGTGCCAGTAGTAATAGGGGTGGTCCTTACTCTGGAAACACCATATATTTT.

The V gene is TRBV18, the J gene TRBJ2-3; D remains unclear. The CDR3 has 12 residues. With 6 bases removed from V and 2 bases from J, the gap between germline ends came to 6 bases. CDR1 is KGHSH, CDR2 LQKENI, per germline. The CDR3 region is CASSPFTDTQYF. Written as DNA, the CDR3 is TGTGCCAGCTCCCCCTTCACAGATACGCAGTATTTT.

The chain carries TRBV6-1 and TRBJ2-7; D possibly corresponds to TRBD1 (8 bases). The V gene's germline CDR1 is MNHNS and CDR2 SASEGT. V was pared by 6 bases and J by 0 bases, with 15 bases between. The CDR3 has 15 amino acids. In DNA, the CDR3 is TGTGCCAGCAGGGCAGGGGGCGGGAGCTCCTACGAGCAGTACTTC. Protein sequence: CASRAGGGSSYEQYF.

The genes are TRBV11-2 and TRBJ1-1, with a tentative D call TRBD1 (5 bases). This CDR3 comprises 13 residues. The V gene's germline CDR1 is SGHAT and CDR2 FQNNGV. Trimming took 5 bases from V and 1 from J, leaving 8 bases between them. The CDR3 DNA reads as TGTGCCAGCAGCCTCGACAGGAACACTGAAGCTTTCTTT. Its protein product is CASSLDRNTEAFF. The whole variable domain, filled in from reference TRBV11-2 and TRBJ1-1, reads EAGVAQSPRYKIIEKRQSVAFWCNPISGHATLYWYQQILGQGPKLLIQFQNNGVVDDSQLPKDRFSAERLKGVDSTLKIQPAKLEDSAVYLCASSLDRNTEAFFGQGTRLTVV.

The chain carries TRBV9 and TRBJ1-1; the D is unclear. Germline CDR1 reads SGDLS; CDR2 reads YYNGEE. CDR3 length equals 13 residues. Trimming took 0 bases from V and 0 from J, leaving 3 bases between them. DNA for the CDR3: TGTGCCAGCAGCGTAGCCGTGAACACTGAAGCTTTCTTT. Its protein product is CASSVAVNTEAFF. Combining the CDR3 with reference TRBV9 and TRBJ1-1 gives the whole variable domain DSGVTQTPKHLITATGQRVTLRCSPRSGDLSVYWYQQSLDQGLQFLIQYYNGEERAKGNILERFSAQQFPDLHSELNLSSLELGDSALYFCASSVAVNTEAFFGQGTRLTVV.

This rearrangement joins TRBV6-4 to TRBJ2-3; 7 positions agree with TRBD2. Germline CDR1 is MRHNA and CDR2 is SNTAGT. J was trimmed by 4 bases and V by 4 bases; bases with no gene match: 8. This CDR3 is built from 15 residues. The CDR3 spells CASSVASGEADTQYF. The CDR3, as DNA: TGTGCCAGCAGTGTAGCAAGCGGGGAAGCAGATACGCAGTATTTT.

The chain is built from TRBV4-3 and TRBJ2-7; no reliable D call. The CDR3 consists of 16 residues. V lost 1 base and J lost 0, with 13 bases in between. Looked up from germline, CDR1 is LGHNA and CDR2 is YSLEER. The CDR3 region has the DNA TGCGCCAGCAGCCAAGCCTCGTCAGGTTACTCCTACGAGCAGTACTTC. Translating gives CASSQASSGYSYEQYF.

The rearrangement joins TRBV29-1 to TRBJ2-2, with 9 bases that match TRBD1. In germline, CDR1 is SQVTM, CDR2 ANQGSEA. With 7 bases clipped from V and 5 bases from J, the junction kept 8 bases outside the gene matches. This CDR3 region has 14 residues. CDR3 DNA sequence: TGCAGCGCTACAGGGGGCCAGGGGACCGGGGAGCTGTTTTTT. Translated: CSATGGQGTGELFF.

This chain joins TRBV9 and TRBJ2-2; 10 nucleotides align to TRBD1. Unmatched junction bases numbered 7, after V lost 4 bases and J lost 4 bases. This CDR3 comprises 16 residues. Germline loops: CDR1 SGDLS, CDR2 YYNGEE. CDR3: CASSTGTGATTGELFF. The CDR3, as DNA: TGTGCCAGCAGCACTGGGACAGGGGCCACCACCGGGGAGCTGTTTTTT. Complete variable domain (other parts from reference TRBV9 and TRBJ2-2): DSGVTQTPKHLITATGQRVTLRCSPRSGDLSVYWYQQSLDQGLQFLIQYYNGEERAKGNILERFSAQQFPDLHSELNLSSLELGDSALYFCASSTGTGATTGELFFGEGSRLTVL.

The CDR3 sequence: CASSPGGTTRGQPQHF. In DNA form, the CDR3 reads TGTGCCAGTAGTCCCGGGGGTACCACACGAGGACAGCCCCAGCATTTT. The chain couples TRBV19 to TRBJ1-5, with TRBD1 as a possible D gene (5 bases). V lost 5 bases and J lost 7, with 21 bases in between. Per germline, CDR1 LNHDA and CDR2 SQIVND (reference sequence). The CDR3 covers 16 residues.

The chain employs TRBV7-9 and TRBJ1-1, with 8 bases that match TRBD1. The CDR3 has 15 amino acids. The ends lost 2 bases at V and 4 bases at J; junction bases unmatched: 6. CDR1 is SEHNR, CDR2 FQNEAQ, per germline (reference sequence). In DNA form, the CDR3 reads TGTGCCAGCAGCTTACGGACAGGGTTGAGCACTGAAGCTTTCTTT. This encodes CASSLRTGLSTEAFF.

The DNA for the CDR3 is TGTGCCAGCAGCCAGGTCGGACAGGGGCCTAACTATGGCTACACCTTC. This encodes CASSQVGQGPNYGYTF. The chain links TRBV7-8 to TRBJ1-2; 9 nucleotides line up with TRBD1. After removal of 5 bases from V and 0 bases from J, the junction contained 7 bases not matched to a gene. Germline loops: CDR1 SGHVS, CDR2 FQNEAQ. This CDR3 spans 16 amino acids.

This rearrangement joins TRBV29-1 to TRBJ2-1; D call uncertain. V was trimmed by 7 bases and J by 6 bases, leaving 7 bases between them. Germline assignment: CDR1 SQVTM and CDR2 ANQGSEA. The CDR3 is 10 amino acids. The CDR3 DNA reads TGCAGCGAAACTCGCAATGAGCAGTTCTTC. Protein product: CSETRNEQFF.

The chain carries TRBV7-8 and TRBJ1-4; maybe TRBD1 (5 bases). The CDR3 spans 14 residues. Germline V gene lookup returns CDR1 SGHVS and CDR2 FQNEAQ. Between the trimmed V and J ends, which lost 5 bases and 2 bases, there was a span of 9 bases. For the CDR3, the DNA is TGTGCCAGCAGCAGCAGGGTGACTAATGAAAAACTGTTTTTT. It translates to CASSSRVTNEKLFF.

The V and J genes are TRBV30 and TRBJ1-2, with 8 bases matching TRBD1. V was pared by 3 bases and J by 6 bases, with 6 bases of the junction left unmatched. The germline V gene has CDR1 GTSNPN and CDR2 SVGIG (reference sequence). The CDR3 is 13 residues long. The CDR3 sequence: CAWSIGQGDGYTF. The CDR3 bases are TGTGCCTGGAGCATCGGACAGGGTGATGGCTACACCTTC. Complete variable domain (other parts from reference TRBV30 and TRBJ1-2): SQTIHQWPATLVQPVGSPLSLECTVEGTSNPNLYWYRQAAGRGLQLLFYSVGIGQISSEVPQNLSASRPQDRQFILSSKKLLLSDSGFYLCAWSIGQGDGYTFGSGTRLTVV.

This chain connects TRBV25-1 to TRBJ2-2; D unclear. V was pared by 4 bases and J by 5 bases, with 11 bases between. From germline, CDR1 is MGHDK and CDR2 SYGVNS. This CDR3 has 14 amino acids. The CDR3 here is CASSGQRATGELFF. The CDR3, as DNA: TGTGCCAGCAGTGGCCAGCGAGCGACCGGGGAGCTGTTTTTT. The complete variable domain, with remaining parts taken from reference TRBV25-1 and TRBJ2-2, reads EADIYQTPRYLVIGTGKKITLECSQTMGHDKMYWYQQDPGMELHLIHYSYGVNSTEKGDLSSESTVSRIRTEHFPLTLESARPSHTSQYLCASSGQRATGELFFGEGSRLTVL.

This clone was counted once. This chain's CDR3 is CASKDQGHEQYF. The CDR3 DNA sequence: TGCGCCAGCAAAGACCAGGGCCACGAGCAGTACTTC. The chain is built from TRBV10-2 and TRBJ2-7; D may be TRBD1 (5 bases). With 7 bases removed from V and 5 bases from J, the gap between germline ends came to 12 bases. The length of the CDR3 is 12 residues. Germline values: CDR1 WSHSY, CDR2 SAAADI.

This chain connects TRBV7-8 to TRBJ2-1; TRBD2 matches at 10 bases. The junction had 4 bases not matched to a gene; V was cut back by 8 bases and J by 6 bases. Looked up from germline, CDR1 is SGHVS and CDR2 is FQNEAQ. The CDR3 is 13 residues long. In DNA, the CDR3 is TGTGCCAGCTCTAGCGGGAGTTCCAATGAGCAGTTCTTC. Protein: CASSSGSSNEQFF. Full variable domain (outside the CDR3, taken from reference TRBV7-8 and TRBJ2-1): GAGVSQSPRYKVAKRGQDVALRCDPISGHVSLFWYQQALGQGPEFLTYFQNEAQLDKSGLPSDRFFAERPEGSVSTLKIQRTQQEDSAVYLCASSSGSSNEQFFGPGTRLTVL.

The V gene is TRBV2, the J gene TRBJ1-1; TRBD1 matches 7 bases. The CDR3 spans 15 residues. Germline V gene lookup returns CDR1 SNHLY and CDR2 FYNNEI. J gave up 4 bases and V 10 bases, and 15 bases lay outside the gene matches. For the CDR3, the DNA is TGTGCCACCTTTCCGGAGACAGGGACCGGCACTGAAGCTTTCTTT. Amino acids: CATFPETGTGTEAFF.

CDR3 in amino acids: CASSRQEVPGNTIYF. DNA for the CDR3: TGTGCCAGCTCACGACAGGAGGTTCCTGGAAACACCATATATTTT. This chain uses TRBV18 with TRBJ1-3; possible D gene TRBD1, 6 bases. This CDR3 region has 15 residues. CDR1 is KGHSH and CDR2 is LQKENI in the germline V gene. Trimming cost V 4 bases and J 2 bases, with 12 bases left between them.

The chain uses TRBV9 and TRBJ1-6; 8 bases are shared with TRBD1. With V trimmed by 1 base and J by 7 bases, 4 bases remained unmatched. Germline V gene sequence: CDR1 SGDLS, CDR2 YYNGEE. The CDR3 has 15 amino acids. CDR3 protein: CASSVTGQANSPLHF. The CDR3 DNA follows: TGTGCCAGCAGCGTAACGGGACAGGCAAATTCACCCCTCCACTTT.

This chain joins TRBV27 and TRBJ2-7, with TRBD1 as a possible D gene (5 bases). The CDR3 totals 15 residues. Germline CDR1 MNHEY, CDR2 SMNVEV (reference sequence). Trimming removed 7 bases from V and 4 bases from J, with 20 bases in between. The CDR3 DNA follows: TGTGCCAGCAAGGGTCTGCAGGGCCGCCCGTACGAGCAGTACTTC. This gives the protein CASKGLQGRPYEQYF.

V is TRBV2 and J is TRBJ1-1; 7 bases match TRBD1. Trimming at V came to 7 bases and at J to 0 bases, leaving 5 bases not matched to a gene. Germline CDR1 is SNHLY and CDR2 is FYNNEI. The CDR3 loop spans 14 amino acids. The chain's CDR3 is CASNPGGLNTEAFF. CDR3 DNA sequence: TGTGCCAGCAATCCAGGGGGACTGAACACTGAAGCTTTCTTT.

The genes are TRBV29-1 and TRBJ1-5; TRBD1 is a possible D gene (5 bases). Germline CDR1 SQVTM, CDR2 ANQGSEA. The CDR3 covers 12 residues. Trimming removed 4 bases at V and 1 base at J, with 5 bases between. The CDR3 is CSVAGSNQPQHF. CDR3 coding DNA: TGCAGCGTTGCAGGGAGCAATCAGCCCCAGCATTTT.

The chain carries TRBV6-5 and TRBJ2-5; 10 bases agree with TRBD2. V lost 3 bases and J lost 4; bases outside the gene matches: 5. The CDR3 is 15 residues long. Per germline, CDR1 MNHEY and CDR2 SVGAGI. CDR3 sequence (DNA): TGTGCCAGCAGTTATAGCGCTAGCGGGGGAGAGACCCAGTACTTC. Its protein is CASSYSASGGETQYF.